This T cell receptor (beta chain) is from a study of T cell responses to AZD1222 COVID-19 vaccine. V was clipped by 2 bases and J by 1 base, with 5 bases between them. In germline, CDR1 is MGHDK, CDR2 SYGVNS. The CDR3 consists of 13 residues. Findings of the study overall: The CD4 TCRs associated with vaccination extended across spike and predominated at 160-218 and 743-854. Clonal diversity was possibly underestimated; the donors were predominantly white British and more often female. Researchers took repertoire samples only after the peak T cell response had come.

Only in-frame clones appear in the TCRdb table, and some are missing; sequencing was by immunoSEQ multiplex PCR. The table includes approximately 200,000 clones, over 70% detected once. As regards this clone: Its antigen is undetermined.

This clonotype originated in an adult in good health. The sequencing here drew on peripheral blood, taken on day 0 of MenACWY control vaccination. The rearrangement links TRBV25-1 to TRBJ2-5, with a weak D call TRBD1 (5 bases). CDR3 nucleotides: TGTGCCAGCAGTGAAGACAGCCAAGAGACCCAGTACTTC. It is translated as CASSEDSQETQYF.